This is a list of T cell receptor beta chains from one sample in a study of T cell responses to AZD1222 COVID-19 vaccine. Generated by immunoSEQ multiplex PCR, the TCRdb table keeps only in-frame clones and is missing some. The sample records fewer than 85,000 clones, about 90% being singletons. This specimen consisted of peripheral blood, obtained on day 0 of MenACWY control vaccination. All receptors derive from an adult in good health. The CDR3 runs from the conserved cysteine through the conserved F or W. The order of the fields is V gene, clone size, J gene, D gene, CDR3 DNA, CDR3 protein. The D gene is left open where the match is weak. Part of the rows lack a size; the others show once, few, many or a class for expanded clones.

>TRBV5-1|once|TRBJ1-6|NA
TGCGCCAGCAGCTTGGACAGTATCTATAATTCACCCCTCCACTTT
CASSLDSIYNSPLHF
>TRBV28|NA|TRBJ2-7|NA
TGTGCCAGCACTCCCCGGGGGACGGACCCCTACGAGCAGTACTTC
CASTPRGTDPYEQYF
>TRBV6-6|once|TRBJ2-3|NA
TGTGCCAGCAGGTCCGACTCCTCTGGGGGCACAGATACGCAGTATTTT
CASRSDSSGGTDTQYF
>TRBV30|few|TRBJ2-3|NA
TGTGCCTGGAGGCACAGGTCTAGCACAGATACGCAGTATTTT
CAWRHRSSTDTQYF
>TRBV28|NA|TRBJ2-2|NA
TGTGCCAGCAGTTTATGGGACAGGGAGGGGACCGGGGAGCTGTTTTTT
CASSLWDREGTGELFF
>TRBV4-3|NA|TRBJ1-1|TRBD1
TGCGCCAGCAGCCTCACTGGACAGGGGACTGAAGCTTTCTTT
CASSLTGQGTEAFF
>TRBV21-1|NA|TRBJ2-3|NA
TGTGCCAGCAGCAAAGAAGGTGGGAGGGTCCTTAGCACAGATACGCAGTATTTT
CASSKEGGRVLSTDTQYF
>TRBV5-1|NA|TRBJ1-1|NA
TGCGCCAGCAGCTTGACAGGGATGAACACTGAAGCTTTCTTT
CASSLTGMNTEAFF
>TRBV4-2|NA|TRBJ2-1|TRBD2
TGTGCCAGCAGCCGGAGCTCCGGACTAGCGGAATACAATGAGCAGTTCTTC
CASSRSSGLAEYNEQFF
>TRBV3-1/TRBV3-2|NA|TRBJ2-7|TRBD1
TGTGCCAGCAGCCACGGGACAGACTACGAGCAGTACTTC
CASSHGTDYEQYF
>TRBV6-5|NA|TRBJ1-1|NA
TGTGCCAGCAGTTATCGTCTGGGGAGTTTGAACACTGAAGCTTTCTTT
CASSYRLGSLNTEAFF
>TRBV5-1|NA|TRBJ2-7|TRBD1
TGCGCCAGCAGCTTGGCCGGGACAGGGACCGAGCAGTACTTC
CASSLAGTGTEQYF
>TRBV12-3/TRBV12-4|few|TRBJ1-4|NA
TGTGCCAGCAGTTTCACAACTAATGAAAAACTGTTTTTT
CASSFTTNEKLFF
>TRBV19|NA|TRBJ2-2|NA
TGTGCCAGTCGAAAGGGATCCCCTATCACCGGGGAGCTGTTTTTT
CASRKGSPITGELFF
>TRBV7-9|NA|TRBJ2-7|NA
TGTGCCAGCAGCGCCCCAGGACCGACCTACGAGCAGTACTTC
CASSAPGPTYEQYF
>TRBV28|NA|TRBJ2-2|NA
TGTGCCAGCAGATTGCAGGGTCGGGGCACCGGGGAGCTGTTTTTT
CASRLQGRGTGELFF
>TRBV10-2|NA|TRBJ2-1|TRBD2
TGCGCCAGCAGTGTAGCTAGCGGGAGAGGGTGGGAGAATGAGCAGTTCTTC
CASSVASGRGWENEQFF
>TRBV5-1|NA|TRBJ1-3|NA
TGCGCCAGCAGCTTGTCACTTAGCTCTGGAAACACCATATATTTT
CASSLSLSSGNTIYF
>TRBV25-1|NA|TRBJ2-7|TRBD1
TGTGCCAGCACCCGGGACAGATGGTACGAGCAGTACTTC
CASTRDRWYEQYF
>TRBV6-6|NA|TRBJ2-7|TRBD1
TGTGCCAGCAGCCATGATAGGGGGCCATTCCCGTACGAGCAGTACTTC
CASSHDRGPFPYEQYF
>TRBV2|NA|TRBJ2-5|TRBD1
TGTGCCAGCAGTGGACAGGGGGTCGGGGTGGAGACCCAGTACTTC
CASSGQGVGVETQYF
>TRBV7-2|NA|TRBJ1-1|NA
TGTGCCAGCAGCTTAGCGGACGGCGACACTGAAGCTTTCTTT
CASSLADGDTEAFF
>TRBV9|NA|TRBJ2-7|NA
TGTGCCAGCAGCGTAGGTTCTATGGGGTCCTACGAGCAGTACTTC
CASSVGSMGSYEQYF
>TRBV5-1|NA|TRBJ2-5|NA
TGCGCCAGCAGCTTTGGACGGACCCAAGAGACCCAGTACTTC
CASSFGRTQETQYF
>TRBV9|NA|TRBJ2-7|NA
TGTGCCAGCAGCGTACCCCGAGGGGGGAAGCCCTCCTACGAGCAGTACTTC
CASSVPRGGKPSYEQYF
>TRBV7-8|NA|TRBJ2-5|NA
TGTGCCAGCAGCTTAGTGACAGCAGCCCAAGAGACCCAGTACTTC
CASSLVTAAQETQYF
>TRBV19|NA|TRBJ2-5|TRBD1
TGTGCCAGTAGTATAGATCGGACAGGGGGCAGGGGCGAGACCCAGTACTTC
CASSIDRTGGRGETQYF
>TRBV4-1|NA|TRBJ1-5|TRBD1
TGCGCCAGCAGCCAAGAGGTGACAGGGGAACAGCCCCAGCATTTT
CASSQEVTGEQPQHF
>TRBV6-6|NA|TRBJ1-6|NA
TGTGCCAGCAGTTACAGGGATAATTCACCCCTCCACTTT
CASSYRDNSPLHF
>TRBV15|NA|TRBJ1-4|NA
TGTGCCACCAGCCTGGTGTGGGGGTTGGGTAATGAAAAACTGTTTTTT
CATSLVWGLGNEKLFF
>TRBV19|NA|TRBJ2-2|TRBD1
TGTGCCAGTAGGCCCCGGGACAGGGGCACCGGGGAGCTGTTTTTT
CASRPRDRGTGELFF
>TRBV28|NA|TRBJ2-7|TRBD2
TGTGCCAGCAGACCCTCCGGACTAGCGGGAGGGAGGGCCTTCTACGAGCAGTACTTC
CASRPSGLAGGRAFYEQYF
>TRBV6-2/TRBV6-3|NA|TRBJ2-7|NA
TGTGCCAGCAGTCAATCCAGGGGAGGGCACGAGCAGTACTTC
CASSQSRGGHEQYF
>TRBV15|once|TRBJ1-4|NA
TGTGCCACCAGCAGAGATTATGAGGCAGCAACTAATGAAAAACTGTTTTTT
CATSRDYEAATNEKLFF
>TRBV11-2|NA|TRBJ2-2|NA
TGTGCCAGCAGCTCTTCCGGGGAGCTGTTTTTT
CASSSSGELFF
>TRBV7-2|NA|TRBJ2-7|TRBD2
TGTGCCAGCAGCAACGGACTAGCGGGGGTTTACGAGCAGTACTTC
CASSNGLAGVYEQYF
>TRBV7-3|NA|TRBJ2-1|TRBD1
TGTGCCAGCAGGTCTCAGGGACAGAGTAACAATGAGCAGTTCTTC
CASRSQGQSNNEQFF
>TRBV5-1|NA|TRBJ2-1|NA
TGCGCCAGCAGCCCAATGGACACAACCTACAATGAGCAGTTCTTC
CASSPMDTTYNEQFF
>TRBV7-2|NA|TRBJ1-1|NA
TGTGCCAGCAGCTTAGTCGGGAGGGCAGACACTGAAGCTTTCTTT
CASSLVGRADTEAFF
>TRBV18|once|TRBJ1-2|TRBD1
TGTGCCAGCTCACCAGGACAGGGAACCTATGGCTACACCTTC
CASSPGQGTYGYTF
>TRBV15|NA|TRBJ2-5|TRBD1
TGTGCCACCAGCAGTTGGGGGACAGACCAAGAGACCCAGTACTTC
CATSSWGTDQETQYF
>TRBV19|NA|TRBJ1-4|NA
TGTGCCAGTACAAGCCCGGGACGGAGGGATGAAAAACTGTTTTTT
CASTSPGRRDEKLFF
>TRBV18|NA|TRBJ2-2|NA
TGTGCCAGCTCACCGCCCGGGGCCGGGGAGCTGTTTTTT
CASSPPGAGELFF
>TRBV3-1/TRBV3-2|NA|TRBJ2-3|NA
TGTGCCAGCAGCCGCTCAACAGATACGCAGTATTTT
CASSRSTDTQYF
>TRBV7-3|NA|TRBJ2-2|TRBD2
TGTGCCAGCAGCTCCCACCGGCCTTCTAGCGGGAGTAACACCGGGGAGCTGTTTTTT
CASSSHRPSSGSNTGELFF
>TRBV3-1/TRBV3-2|NA|TRBJ2-7|NA
TGTGCCAGCAGCCAAGATAACGAACAGACCTACGAGCAGTACTTC
CASSQDNEQTYEQYF